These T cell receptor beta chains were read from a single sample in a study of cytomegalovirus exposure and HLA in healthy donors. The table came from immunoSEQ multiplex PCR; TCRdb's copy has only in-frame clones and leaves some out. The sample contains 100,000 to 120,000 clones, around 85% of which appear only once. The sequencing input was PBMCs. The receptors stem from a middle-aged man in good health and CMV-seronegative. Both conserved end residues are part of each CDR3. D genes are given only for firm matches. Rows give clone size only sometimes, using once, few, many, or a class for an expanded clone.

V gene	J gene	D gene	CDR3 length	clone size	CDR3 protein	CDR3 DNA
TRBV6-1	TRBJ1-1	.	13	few	CASSMDLSLEAFF	TGTGCCAGCAGTATGGACTTGAGTTTAGAAGCTTTCTTT
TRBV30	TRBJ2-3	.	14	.	CAWSVRVGTDTQYF	TGTGCCTGGAGTGTCAGGGTAGGGACAGATACGCAGTATTTT
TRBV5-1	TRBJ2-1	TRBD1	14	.	CASSPRDRGNEQFF	TGCGCCAGCAGCCCCCGGGACAGGGGCAATGAGCAGTTCTTC
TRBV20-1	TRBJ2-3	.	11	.	CSATITDTQYF	TGCAGTGCAACAATCACAGATACGCAGTATTTT
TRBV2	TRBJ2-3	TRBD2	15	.	CASRRTSGAPDTQYF	TGTGCCAGCAGGAGGACTAGCGGGGCGCCAGATACGCAGTATTTT
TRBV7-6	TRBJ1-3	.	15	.	CASSLGLSGGNTIYF	TGTGCCAGCAGCTTAGGCCTATCGGGTGGAAACACCATATATTTT
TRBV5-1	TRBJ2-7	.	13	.	CASSLRGTHEQYF	TGCGCCAGCAGCTTGCGGGGTACCCACGAGCAGTACTTC
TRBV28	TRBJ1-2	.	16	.	CASSSVITGFNYGYTF	TGTGCCAGCAGTTCAGTGATAACAGGGTTTAACTATGGCTACACCTTC
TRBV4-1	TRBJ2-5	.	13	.	CASSVQGTETQYF	TGCGCCAGCAGCGTTCAGGGTACCGAGACCCAGTACTTC
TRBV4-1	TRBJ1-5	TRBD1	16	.	CASSQETGKGNQPQHF	TGCGCCAGCAGCCAAGAGACAGGGAAGGGCAATCAGCCCCAGCATTTT
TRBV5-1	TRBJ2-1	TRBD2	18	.	CASSFLGLAGGPWNEQFF	TGCGCCAGCAGCTTTTTGGGACTAGCGGGGGGGCCTTGGAATGAGCAGTTCTTC
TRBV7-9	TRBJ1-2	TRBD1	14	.	CASNNPGVGGAETF	TGTGCCAGCAACAATCCTGGGGTAGGGGGCGCGGAGACCTTC
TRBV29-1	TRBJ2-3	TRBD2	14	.	CSVVSGVITDTQYF	TGCAGCGTTGTCAGCGGGGTGATCACAGATACGCAGTATTTT
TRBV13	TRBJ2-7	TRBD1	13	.	CASTSDRAHEQYF	TGTGCCAGCACCTCGGACAGGGCCCACGAGCAGTACTTC
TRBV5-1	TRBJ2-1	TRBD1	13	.	CASSRTGINEQFF	TGCGCCAGCAGCAGGACAGGGATTAATGAGCAGTTCTTC